The 3 T cell receptor beta chains listed next were all sequenced from one sample in a study of blood T cell repertoires in COVID-19 (dated by TCRdb to about 2020). The library was generated by the immunoSEQ multiplex PCR assay. The immuneACCESS repertoire file appears here via TCRdb, limited to in-frame rearrangements. These files lack a portion of the clones; in checked studies, under half of the deficit traces to unresolved V genes, and the cause of the others is not known. The table for this sample lists roughly 300,000 clones; more than 75% of them were counted only once. The ten largest clonotypes hold over 4% of the sample. Sequencing was carried out using PBMCs or T cells enriched from blood (not recorded which). The receptors come from a woman aged 30 to 39 who had recovered from COVID-19.

DNA for the CDR3: TGCGCCAGCAGCCAAGAAACAGGGACGTACTATGGCTACACCTTC. Translating it yields CASSQETGTYYGYTF. The J gene is TRBJ1-2, the V gene TRBV4-1; perhaps TRBD1 as D (6 bases). Germline V gene sequence: CDR1 MGHRA, CDR2 YSYEKL. V was trimmed by 0 bases and J by 3 bases, leaving 11 bases between them. CDR3 size: 15 residues.

In its sample, this clone was seen a few times. This chain joins TRBV6-2 or TRBV6-3 and TRBJ2-7; TRBD1 agrees at 7 bases. This CDR3 has 15 amino acids. V trimming: 0 bases; J trimming: 2 bases; junction bases outside the gene matches: 4. CDR1 is MNHEY and CDR2 is SVGEGT in the germline V gene. This chain's CDR3 is CASSYSRGQTYEQYF. The DNA of the CDR3 is TGTGCCAGCAGTTACTCACGGGGACAGACCTACGAGCAGTACTTC.

This chain uses TRBV12-3 or TRBV12-4 with TRBJ1-1, with TRBD1 matching over 8 bases. The CDR3 runs to 13 residues. The trim removed 6 bases at V and 7 bases at J, leaving 7 bases unmatched. CDR3 bases: TGTGCCAGCAGCTCGACAGGGGTAGGTGAAGCTTTCTTT. This sequence encodes CASSSTGVGEAFF.